This T cell receptor (beta chain) was identified during a study of T cell repertoires in cytomegalovirus infection. Points from the study as a whole: In two of eight donors, the top clonotype was HLA-C-restricted CMV-specific. CMV carriers having the relevant HLA were flagged by cumulative public TCR beta family frequency.

TCRdb processed the reads anew with MiXCR; each CDR3 protein has one entry. Of about 300,000 distinct CDR3 sequences in the sample, roughly 26% were seen once. Germline V CDR1 and CDR2: SGHVS, FNYEAQ. Trimming removed 8 bases at V and 4 bases at J, with 17 bases between. The CDR3 sequence is 15 residues long. This clonotype was counted only a few times. Antigen specificity is unknown. The chain couples TRBV7-6 to TRBJ2-2; the D call may be TRBD1 or TRBD2 (5 bases each). Specimen: PBMCs. The TCR was taken from a human donor in good health (CMV status not recorded). Some clones in this sample may be carry-over from other donors' samples. This CDR3 reads CASAPEGSGTGELFF. The CDR3 DNA reads TGTGCCAGCGCGCCTGAGGGGTCGGGCACCGGGGAGCTGTTTTTT. Complete variable domain (other parts from reference TRBV7-6 and TRBJ2-2): GAGVSQSPRYKVTKRGQDVALRCDPISGHVSLYWYRQALGQGPEFLTYFNYEAQQDKSGLPNDRFSAERPEGSISTLTIQRTEQRDSAMYRCASAPEGSGTGELFFGEGSRLTVL.